This passage covers 18 T cell receptor beta chains from one sample sequenced in a study of blood T cell repertoires in COVID-19. Generated by immunoSEQ multiplex PCR, the TCRdb table keeps only in-frame clones and is missing some. The table includes 220,000 or so clones, 70% to 90% detected once. Material for sequencing was PBMCs or T cells enriched from blood (not recorded which). The receptors originated from a man aged 45 to 65 who had been exposed to COVID-19.

V usage is TRBV9 and J usage is TRBJ2-7, with D possibly being TRBD1 (5 bases). Germline loops: CDR1 SGDLS, CDR2 YYNGEE. The CDR3 has 14 residues. The V gene lost 0 bases and the J gene lost 0 bases, with 7 bases spanning the gap. Here the CDR3 reads CASSVAGASYEQYF. The CDR3, as DNA: TGTGCCAGCAGCGTAGCTGGGGCCTCCTACGAGCAGTACTTC. Together with reference TRBV9 and TRBJ2-7, the CDR3 gives the full variable domain: DSGVTQTPKHLITATGQRVTLRCSPRSGDLSVYWYQQSLDQGLQFLIQYYNGEERAKGNILERFSAQQFPDLHSELNLSSLELGDSALYFCASSVAGASYEQYFGPGTRLTVT.

The rearrangement links TRBV7-8 to TRBJ1-3; D might be TRBD1 (5 bases). The CDR3 is made up of 14 amino acids. Germline assignment: CDR1 SGHVS and CDR2 FQNEAQ. V was cut by 5 bases and J by 1 base, with 9 bases left in between. As DNA, the CDR3 is TGTGCCAGCAGCCACCGACAGTCTGGAAACACCATATATTTT. Translation gives CASSHRQSGNTIYF.

The rearrangement joins TRBV6-5 to TRBJ2-5, with 12 bases matching TRBD2. The CDR3 length is 15 residues. Germline CDR1 reads MNHEY; CDR2 reads SVGAGI. V trimming: 6 bases; J trimming: 1 base; junction bases outside the gene matches: 3. The chain's CDR3 is CASRGTSGRQETQYF. In DNA form, the CDR3 reads TGTGCCAGCAGAGGGACTAGCGGGCGCCAAGAGACCCAGTACTTC.

The V call is TRBV5-6, the J call TRBJ1-2; 7 bases are a match to TRBD1. Germline V CDR1 and CDR2: SGHDT, YYEEEE. The V gene end was trimmed by 1 base and the J gene end by 4 bases; junction bases not matched to a gene: 1. This CDR3 is 13 amino acids long. In DNA form, the CDR3 reads TGTGCCAGCAGCTTGAGGGACAGCTATGGCTACACCTTC. It is translated as CASSLRDSYGYTF.

This sequence joins TRBV7-3 and TRBJ1-1; a possible D gene is TRBD1 (6 bases). V was pared by 5 bases and J by 1 base, with 14 bases between. The CDR3 is made up of 15 amino acids. CDR1 is SGHTA and CDR2 is FQGTGA in the germline V gene. The chain's CDR3 is CASSPTGRTNTEAFF. The CDR3 DNA follows: TGTGCCAGCAGCCCGACAGGTAGAACGAACACTGAAGCTTTCTTT.

The rearrangement uses TRBV5-1 and TRBJ2-1; D unresolved. Trimming left V 4 bases short and J 9 bases short, with 14 bases between. The CDR3 spans 13 residues. Germline V lookup: CDR1 SGHRS, CDR2 YFSETQ. The CDR3 DNA follows: TGCGCCAGCAGCGTGATATACGGCGGTGAGCAGTTCTTC. This sequence encodes CASSVIYGGEQFF. Based on the CDR3 plus reference TRBV5-1 and TRBJ2-1, the full variable domain is KAGVTQTPRYLIKTRGQQVTLSCSPISGHRSVSWYQQTPGQGLQFLFEYFSETQRNKGNFPGRFSGRQFSNSRSEMNVSTLELGDSALYLCASSVIYGGEQFFGPGTRLTVL.

The chain joins TRBV7-3 to TRBJ1-3, with D unresolved. Trimming removed 5 bases from V and 4 bases from J, with 9 bases in between. Germline lookup yields CDR1 SGHTA and CDR2 FQGTGA. CDR3 length: 13 amino acids. CDR3 coding DNA: TGTGCCAGCAGCCCGACACAAGGAAACACCATATATTTT. Translated: CASSPTQGNTIYF.

J is TRBJ2-5 and V is TRBV27; 9 bases match TRBD2. Germline-derived CDR1 and CDR2 are MNHEY and SMNVEV (reference sequence). V lost 4 bases, J lost 5 bases, and 14 bases stayed unmatched. The CDR3 consists of 17 residues. The CDR3 spells CASSSGPGTSRAETQYF. Written as DNA, the CDR3 is TGTGCCAGCAGTTCGGGGCCCGGGACTAGCAGGGCGGAGACCCAGTACTTC.

This rearrangement joins TRBV7-3 to TRBJ2-3; 10 bases line up with TRBD2. With 5 bases clipped from V and 2 bases from J, the junction kept 7 bases outside the gene matches. Germline CDR1 and CDR2: SGHTA and FQGTGA. CDR3 length: 16 amino acids. Written as DNA, the CDR3 is TGTGCCAGCAGCCTCCCCAGCGGGGGGGCCACAGATACGCAGTATTTT. Translating it yields CASSLPSGGATDTQYF. The full variable domain, in which reference TRBV7-3 and TRBJ2-3 provide the parts outside the CDR3, is GAGVSQTPSNKVTEKGKYVELRCDPISGHTALYWYRQSLGQGPEFLIYFQGTGAADDSGLPNDRFFAVRPEGSVSTLKIQRTERGDSAVYLCASSLPSGGATDTQYFGPGTRLTVL.

The chain couples TRBV2 to TRBJ1-2, with TRBD1 matching 8 bases. The CDR3 sequence is 13 residues long. Germline CDR1 is SNHLY and CDR2 is FYNNEI. Germline trimming cut 3 bases from V and 11 bases from J; bases unmatched to any gene: 8. CDR3 residues: CASSDSGQGDYTF. The CDR3 coding sequence is TGTGCCAGCAGTGATTCAGGACAGGGAGATTACACCTTC.

V and J are TRBV27 and TRBJ2-2; TRBD2 might be the D (6 bases). This CDR3 comprises 15 residues. Germline V gives CDR1 MNHEY, CDR2 SMNVEV (reference sequence). V was shortened by 6 bases and J by 6 bases, with 17 bases between the two germline ends. The CDR3 nucleotides read TGTGCCAGCAGGAGAAGCGGGTACCGGGCCGGGGAGCTGTTTTTT. Translated, it gives CASRRSGYRAGELFF.

The rearrangement joins TRBV28 to TRBJ2-5, with a tentative D call TRBD1 (6 bases). CDR1 and CDR2 (germline): MDHEN, SYDVKM. V was trimmed by 6 bases and J by 0 bases, leaving 26 bases between them. The CDR3 sequence is 19 residues long. The CDR3 here is CASSHPPTDSSWYQETQYF. CDR3 sequence (DNA): TGTGCCAGCAGCCACCCACCCACGGACAGCTCCTGGTACCAAGAGACCCAGTACTTC.

The V and J genes are TRBV24-1 and TRBJ2-2; 9 nucleotides align to TRBD1. With 3 bases clipped from V and 5 bases from J, the junction kept 6 bases outside the gene matches. In germline, CDR1 is KGHDR, CDR2 SFDVKD. The CDR3 totals 16 residues. As DNA, the CDR3 is TGTGCCACCAGTGATGCGACAGGGGGTTATACCGGGGAGCTGTTTTTT. This codes for CATSDATGGYTGELFF.

The V call is TRBV4-1, the J call TRBJ1-5; the match to TRBD1 covers 7 bases. V was pared by 3 bases and J by 4 bases, with 9 bases of the junction left unmatched. This CDR3 comprises 16 residues. CDR1 MGHRA and CDR2 YSYEKL come from the germline V gene. The CDR3 is CASSHPTGLWNQPQHF. CDR3 nucleotides: TGCGCCAGCAGCCACCCGACAGGGTTGTGGAATCAGCCCCAGCATTTT.

J is TRBJ1-1 and V is TRBV4-1; possibly TRBD1 for D (5 bases). The germline gives CDR1 MGHRA, CDR2 YSYEKL. The CDR3 has 15 amino acids. Trimming cost V 2 bases and J 1 base, with 11 bases left between them. The DNA of the CDR3 is TGCGCCAGCAGCCAATCCGGACACCCGAACACTGAAGCTTTCTTT. This codes for CASSQSGHPNTEAFF.

The chain links TRBV13 to TRBJ1-4; 10 bases align to TRBD1. The CDR3 totals 13 residues. The trim removed 5 bases at V and 16 bases at J, leaving 10 bases unmatched. Germline V lookup: CDR1 PRHDT, CDR2 FYEKMQ (reference sequence). Here the CDR3 DNA reads TGTGCCAGCAGCCCCAAGTCGGGACAGGGGACGTTTTTT. It specifies CASSPKSGQGTFF.

The chain recombines TRBV9 with TRBJ1-1; D is ambiguous. V shed 1 base and J shed 1 base, with 8 bases lying between them. CDR1 SGDLS and CDR2 YYNGEE come from the germline V gene. The length of the CDR3 is 14 residues. CDR3 region: CASSVTSANTEAFF. In nucleotides, the CDR3 is TGTGCCAGCAGCGTAACAAGCGCGAACACTGAAGCTTTCTTT. The full variable domain, with the rest looked up from reference TRBV9 and TRBJ1-1, is DSGVTQTPKHLITATGQRVTLRCSPRSGDLSVYWYQQSLDQGLQFLIQYYNGEERAKGNILERFSAQQFPDLHSELNLSSLELGDSALYFCASSVTSANTEAFFGQGTRLTVV.

The V call is TRBV13, the J call TRBJ1-2; D gene uncertain. CDR1 is PRHDT and CDR2 is FYEKMQ in the germline V gene (reference sequence). Trimming stripped 1 base from V and 5 bases from J, with 8 bases between. The CDR3 is 13 amino acids. CDR3 DNA sequence: TGTGCCAGCAGCTTAGTGCGTGATTATGGCTACACCTTC. Translation: CASSLVRDYGYTF.